Below, 24 T cell receptor beta chains from the same sample are listed, as sequenced in a study of T cell responses to AZD1222 COVID-19 vaccine. Assay: immunoSEQ multiplex PCR; the TCRdb copy retains only in-frame clones and omits some. The sample yields roughly 130,000 clones, more than 80% seen once. Sequences were derived from peripheral blood, sampled 28 days after the second dose of the MenACWY control vaccine. Receptors were obtained from an adult who received the MenACWY meningococcal vaccine as a control.

V and J are TRBV18 and TRBJ2-7; the D gene is possibly TRBD2 (6 bases). Between the trimmed V and J ends, which lost 3 bases and 6 bases, there was a span of 12 bases. CDR3 size: 13 residues. The germline gives CDR1 KGHSH, CDR2 LQKENI. The chain's CDR3 is CASSPEGLGEQYF. CDR3 in DNA: TGTGCCAGCTCACCGGAGGGTCTCGGCGAGCAGTACTTC.

The CDR3 DNA reads as TGTGCCAGCAGTCCAGGGACCCTCCGCAATCAGCCCCAGCATTTT. Translating gives CASSPGTLRNQPQHF. This rearrangement joins TRBV27 to TRBJ1-5, with D maybe TRBD1 (5 bases). CDR3 length equals 15 residues. CDR1 is MNHEY and CDR2 is SMNVEV in the germline V gene (reference sequence). V was cut by 5 bases and J by 2 bases, with 13 bases left in between.

This rearrangement joins TRBV28 to TRBJ2-6, with TRBD1 identical over 7 bases. Trimming took 6 bases from V and 0 from J; bases not matched to a gene: 8. This CDR3 comprises 17 residues. Germline CDR1 and CDR2: MDHEN and SYDVKM. In nucleotides, the CDR3 is TGTGCCAGCAGAAGGCCAGGGGGAGACTCTGGGGCCAACGTCCTGACTTTC. This sequence encodes CASRRPGGDSGANVLTF.

The J gene is TRBJ1-2, the V gene TRBV6-5; TRBD1 might be the D (5 bases). Per germline, CDR1 MNHEY and CDR2 SVGAGI. The CDR3 has 14 residues. With 2 bases removed from V and 3 bases from J, the gap between germline ends came to 10 bases. CDR3 nucleotides: TGTGCCAGCAGTTACGTTGGGGCGGACTATGGCTACACCTTC. It is translated as CASSYVGADYGYTF.

The gene calls are TRBV5-6 and TRBJ2-3; 9 nucleotides match TRBD1. The CDR3 is 15 amino acids. The V gene end was trimmed by 3 bases and the J gene end by 1 base; junction bases not matched to a gene: 3. Germline loops: CDR1 SGHDT, CDR2 YYEEEE. The CDR3: CASSWGQGGTDTQYF. CDR3 coding DNA: TGTGCCAGCAGCTGGGGACAGGGCGGCACAGATACGCAGTATTTT.

V usage is TRBV18 and J usage is TRBJ2-2; D is unresolved. Trimming took 6 bases from V and 8 from J, leaving 13 bases between them. The CDR3 covers 13 residues. Per the germline V gene, CDR1 is KGHSH and CDR2 is LQKENI. Here the CDR3 reads CASSYVLEGELFF. In DNA, the CDR3 is TGTGCCAGCTCTTATGTACTCGAGGGGGAGCTGTTTTTT.

The chain has TRBV5-1 and TRBJ1-1, with TRBD1 identical over 9 bases. After removal of 7 bases from V and 5 bases from J, the junction contained 9 bases not matched to a gene. CDR3 length: 14 residues. Germline CDR1 reads SGHRS; CDR2 reads YFSETQ. CDR3 DNA sequence: TGCGCCAGCCACCCTGGACAGGGGCGGACTGAAGCTTTCTTT. This gives the protein CASHPGQGRTEAFF.

The chain joins TRBV6-5 to TRBJ1-6, with 8 bases aligning to TRBD1. The CDR3 runs 15 residues. V was clipped by 11 bases and J by 7 bases; unmatched bases: 13. Germline V gene data show CDR1 as MNHEY and CDR2 as SVGAGI. The CDR3 spells CAVTEGQGRNSPLHF. The CDR3 DNA reads as TGTGCCGTCACCGAAGGACAGGGCCGGAATTCACCCCTCCACTTT.

The chain combines TRBV6-2 or TRBV6-3 with TRBJ2-1; D call uncertain. The CDR3 consists of 12 residues. Germline CDR1 reads MNHEY; CDR2 reads SVGEGT. V lost 6 bases to trimming and J lost 6 bases, with 9 bases between them. The CDR3 is CASSPKSNEQFF. CDR3 DNA sequence: TGTGCCAGCAGCCCCAAATCCAATGAGCAGTTCTTC.

DNA of the CDR3: TGTGCCAGCAGCTTAAGACAAAATTACAATGAGCAGTTCTTC. Translation: CASSLRQNYNEQFF. J is TRBJ2-1 and V is TRBV7-2; D gene ambiguous. This CDR3 region has 14 residues. V was trimmed by 2 bases and J by 4 bases, leaving 9 bases between them. CDR1 is SGHTA and CDR2 is FQGNSA in the germline V gene.

The V call is TRBV6-5, the J call TRBJ1-1; D gene unclear. The CDR3 is 11 amino acids. CDR1 MNHEY and CDR2 SVGAGI come from the germline V gene. V gave up 1 base and J gave up 8 bases, with 5 bases separating them. In nucleotides, the CDR3 is TGTGCCAGCAGTTACTTCAGAGAAGCTTTCTTT. This encodes CASSYFREAFF.

The chain recombines TRBV19 with TRBJ2-7, with 9 bases that match TRBD1. The junction had 11 bases not matched to a gene; V was cut back by 6 bases and J by 5 bases. In germline, CDR1 is LNHDA, CDR2 SQIVND (reference sequence). The CDR3 spans 15 residues. In DNA form, the CDR3 reads TGTGCCAGTAGACTAGCCGGGACAGGGAAAGACGAGCAGTACTTC. Protein product: CASRLAGTGKDEQYF.

The chain employs TRBV7-8 and TRBJ2-1; tentative D call: TRBD2 (6 bases). Germline assignment: CDR1 SGHVS and CDR2 FQNEAQ. Trimming stripped 3 bases from V and 1 base from J, with 10 bases between. CDR3 length equals 15 residues. The CDR3 DNA sequence: TGTGCCAGCAGCTTTCTCCGGGGGTCCTACAATGAGCAGTTCTTC. Amino acids: CASSFLRGSYNEQFF. Full variable domain (rest looked up from reference TRBV7-8 and TRBJ2-1): GAGVSQSPRYKVAKRGQDVALRCDPISGHVSLFWYQQALGQGPEFLTYFQNEAQLDKSGLPSDRFFAERPEGSVSTLKIQRTQQEDSAVYLCASSFLRGSYNEQFFGPGTRLTVL.

The chain joins TRBV12-3 or TRBV12-4 to TRBJ2-3; D ambiguous. This CDR3 has 12 residues. With 4 bases removed from V and 6 bases from J, the gap between germline ends came to 8 bases. CDR3 protein: CASSSMSDTQYF. CDR3 bases: TGTGCCAGCAGTTCAATGTCGGATACGCAGTATTTT.

This rearrangement joins TRBV19 to TRBJ2-3; 7 nucleotides line up with TRBD1. The V gene's germline CDR1 is LNHDA and CDR2 SQIVND (reference sequence). Germline trimming cut 4 bases from V and 6 bases from J; bases unmatched to any gene: 7. The CDR3 totals 14 residues. CDR3 residues: CASSTRQGGDTQYF. In nucleotides, the CDR3 is TGTGCCAGTAGTACCCGACAGGGTGGGGATACGCAGTATTTT.

This clone is a singleton in its sample. The CDR3 reads CASSQVPQFPAGELFF. CDR3 nucleotide sequence: TGTGCCAGCAGCCAAGTTCCACAGTTTCCTGCCGGGGAGCTGTTTTTT. The rearrangement links TRBV3-1 (or the pseudogene TRBV3-2) to TRBJ2-2, with unresolved D. Trimming removed 1 base at V and 6 bases at J, with 15 bases between. This CDR3 comprises 16 residues. Germline CDR1 LGHDT, CDR2 YNNKEL (reference sequence).

This chain links TRBV3-1 (or the pseudogene TRBV3-2) with TRBJ1-1, with no clear D. CDR1 LGHDT and CDR2 YNNKEL come from the germline V gene (reference sequence). The CDR3 length is 14 residues. V was pared by 1 base and J by 4 bases, with 10 bases between. This CDR3 reads CASSQGTTSTEAFF. As DNA, the CDR3 is TGTGCCAGCAGCCAAGGTACAACAAGCACTGAAGCTTTCTTT.

A few counts support this clone. The chain carries TRBV27 and TRBJ2-7, with D perhaps TRBD1 or TRBD2 (5 bases each). The length of the CDR3 is 16 residues. Germline values: CDR1 MNHEY, CDR2 SMNVEV (reference sequence). V lost 5 bases and J 0 bases, leaving 17 bases between the germline ends. The CDR3 sequence is CASSPGPSWSSYEQYF. The CDR3 DNA reads as TGTGCCAGCAGTCCGGGACCCTCCTGGTCCTCCTACGAGCAGTACTTC.

The genes are TRBV24-1 and TRBJ2-6; D remains unclear. Between the trimmed V and J ends, which lost 3 bases and 4 bases, there was a span of 9 bases. The V gene's germline CDR1 is KGHDR and CDR2 SFDVKD. CDR3 length equals 15 residues. The CDR3 DNA is TGTGCCACCAGTGATCCCCCCCAAGGGGCCAACGTCCTGACTTTC. Protein product: CATSDPPQGANVLTF.

The rearrangement uses TRBV6-2 or TRBV6-3 and TRBJ1-2; 9 bases map to TRBD1. This CDR3 comprises 15 residues. Unmatched junction bases numbered 6, after V lost 4 bases and J lost 3 bases. Looked up from germline, CDR1 is MNHEY and CDR2 is SVGEGT. The CDR3 sequence is CASSSPGQGDYGYTF. CDR3 DNA: TGTGCCAGCAGTTCGCCGGGACAGGGAGACTATGGCTACACCTTC.

The chain couples TRBV6-5 to TRBJ2-7; a possible D gene is TRBD2 (5 bases). Deletions cut 0 bases from V and 3 bases from J, with 12 bases between. The CDR3 runs 15 residues. Germline V CDR1 and CDR2: MNHEY, SVGAGI. CDR3 sequence: CASSYSVSGFYEQYF. The CDR3 DNA is TGTGCCAGCAGTTACTCGGTCTCGGGGTTCTACGAGCAGTACTTC.

The gene calls are TRBV10-3 and TRBJ2-1; 8 bases match TRBD2. The V segment lost 4 bases and the J segment 8 bases; nucleotides outside the gene matches: 7. This CDR3 comprises 14 residues. Germline values: CDR1 ENHRY, CDR2 SYGVKD. This CDR3 is CAISAPGLVHEQFF. In DNA, the CDR3 is TGTGCCATCAGTGCCCCGGGACTAGTTCATGAGCAGTTCTTC.

This chain connects TRBV5-1 to TRBJ1-1; possible D gene TRBD1, 5 bases. The CDR3 consists of 15 residues. The germline gives CDR1 SGHRS, CDR2 YFSETQ. Trimming pared 4 bases from V and 0 bases from J, leaving 13 bases between. The chain's CDR3 is CASSGTGLMNTEAFF. In DNA, the CDR3 is TGCGCCAGCAGCGGGACGGGCCTCATGAACACTGAAGCTTTCTTT.

The chain is built from TRBV28 and TRBJ1-1, with 7 bases that match TRBD1. V dropped 10 bases and J dropped 1; count of bases not matched to a gene: 12. There are 15 residues in the CDR3. In germline, CDR1 is MDHEN, CDR2 SYDVKM. CDR3 nucleotide sequence: TGTGCCATAAAGGACCGGACAGGAGAGAACACTGAAGCTTTCTTT. Its translation is CAIKDRTGENTEAFF.